Listed below are T cell receptor beta chains from one sample, sequenced in a study of identical twins. TCRdb re-called the 5' RACE reads with MiXCR, one entry per CDR3 protein. The sample carries some 1,700,000 distinct CDR3 sequences, around 29% recorded once. Specimen: cord blood. The origin of the receptors is a newborn girl in good health. Each CDR3 is given with its conserved first and last residue. D genes are given only for firm matches. Some rows mark clone size as missing; the rest say once, few, many or name a class of expanded clone.

size	V	J	D	CDR3	DNA
NA	TRBV12-3/TRBV12-4	TRBJ1-1	NA	CASQGQTQMNTEAFF	TGTGCCAGCCAAGGACAGACCCAGATGAACACTGAAGCTTTCTTT
NA	TRBV2	TRBJ2-2	TRBD2	CASSETSETTGELFF	TGTGCCAGCAGTGAGACTAGCGAGACTACCGGGGAGCTGTTTTTT
NA	TRBV20-1	TRBJ1-4	TRBD1	CSAPRTGGGEKPFF	TGCAGTGCCCCCCGGACAGGGGGAGGTGAAAAACCGTTTTTT
NA	TRBV29-1	TRBJ1-1	NA	CSVDLAGRAEAFF	TGCAGCGTTGATTTGGCAGGGAGGGCTGAAGCTTTCTTT
NA	TRBV25-1	TRBJ2-7	NA	CASSERSFEQYF	TGTGCCAGCAGTGAAAGGTCTTTCGAGCAGTACTTC
NA	TRBV27	TRBJ2-1	TRBD1	CASSVAPGTDQETQFF	TGTGCCAGCAGTGTCGCCCCTGGGACAGACCAAGAGACCCAGTTCTTC
few	TRBV10-3	TRBJ2-7	NA	CAISDSASVHEQYF	TGTGCCATCAGTGATTCGGCTAGCGTCCACGAGCAGTACTTC
NA	TRBV5-1	TRBJ2-2	TRBD2	CASSLEREFDTGELFF	TGCGCCAGCAGCTTGGAGCGGGAATTTGACACCGGGGAGCTGTTTTTT
many	TRBV10-3	TRBJ1-2	NA	CAISPGPSNYGYTF	TGTGCCATCAGCCCGGGACCGAGTAACTATGGCTACACCTTC
NA	TRBV24-1	TRBJ2-1	NA	CAISDRPQGTPYNEQFF	TGTGCCATCAGTGATCGTCCCCAGGGAACTCCTTACAATGAGCAGTTCTTC
few	TRBV3-1	TRBJ2-7	TRBD2	CASSQDLGLAGGRSSYEQYF	TGTGCCAGCAGCCAAGATCTGGGACTAGCGGGGGGACGAAGCTCCTACGAGCAGTACTTC
few	TRBV10-3	TRBJ1-6	NA	CAISGFKGNSPLHF	TGTGCCATCAGCGGGTTCAAGGGCAATTCACCCCTCCACTTT
NA	TRBV3-1	TRBJ2-1	TRBD2	CASSQDRSGTSPYNEQFF	TGTGCCAGCAGCCAAGATCGTTCAGGGACTAGCCCCTACAATGAGCAGTTCTTC
NA	TRBV27	TRBJ2-7	TRBD1	CASSFHGQGRYEQYF	TGTGCCAGCAGTTTCCACGGACAGGGGAGGTACGAGCAGTACTTC
NA	TRBV6-1	TRBJ1-1	NA	CASSEGDSMNTEAFF	TGTGCCAGCAGTGAAGGCGACAGCATGAACACTGAAGCTTTCTTT
NA	TRBV30	TRBJ2-3	NA	CAWGGRASTDTQYF	TGTGCCTGGGGCGGGCGTGCTAGCACAGATACGCAGTATTTT
NA	TRBV5-1	TRBJ2-7	TRBD1	CASSLYLHRDSPYLSYEQYF	TGCGCCAGCAGCTTATATCTTCACCGGGACAGCCCTTACCTTTCCTACGAGCAGTACTTC
few	TRBV12-3/TRBV12-4	TRBJ2-2	TRBD2	CASSLILASTGELFF	TGTGCCAGCAGTTTAATACTAGCGAGCACCGGGGAGCTGTTTTTT
few	TRBV12-3/TRBV12-4	TRBJ2-5	NA	CASSSRGARETQYF	TGTGCCAGCAGTTCCCGGGGGGCCCGAGAGACCCAGTACTTC
NA	TRBV11-2	TRBJ2-3	TRBD2	CASSPSYGPSGDRTATQYF	TGTGCCAGCAGCCCGTCATACGGCCCTAGCGGGGACCGAACAGCTACGCAGTATTTT
NA	TRBV29-1	TRBJ2-5	TRBD2	CSVEGSSSGRALEQYF	TGCAGCGTTGAAGGATCGTCTAGCGGGAGGGCCCTTGAGCAGTACTTC
few	TRBV20-1	TRBJ2-3	NA	CSARVLGSGYTQYF	TGCAGTGCTAGAGTATTAGGCTCTGGTTATACGCAGTATTTT
NA	TRBV7-2	TRBJ1-2	NA	CASSLALWEVGDGYTF	TGTGCCAGCAGCTTGGCTTTGTGGGAAGTGGGGGATGGCTACACCTTC
once	TRBV20-1	TRBJ1-1	NA	CSSKTNRGRTEAFF	TGCAGCTCAAAGACCAATAGGGGCCGCACTGAAGCTTTCTTT
NA	TRBV9	TRBJ2-7	NA	CASSQGLLPFYNEQYF	TGTGCCAGCAGCCAGGGACTGTTACCCTTTTACAATGAGCAGTACTTC
NA	TRBV12-3/TRBV12-4	TRBJ2-3	TRBD2	CASSSSGLAASTDTQYF	TGTGCCAGCAGTTCCTCGGGACTAGCGGCTAGCACAGATACGCAGTATTTT
few	TRBV6-5	TRBJ2-7	NA	CASSYGLAYYEQYF	TGTGCCAGCAGTTACGGGCTAGCGTACTACGAGCAGTACTTC
NA	TRBV3-1	TRBJ1-1	NA	CASSPRWFVAEAFF	TGTGCCAGCAGCCCCCGTTGGTTCGTAGCTGAAGCTTTCTTT
NA	TRBV6-5	TRBJ2-1	TRBD2	CACRRGTSAHNEQFF	TGTGCCTGCAGGAGGGGGACTAGCGCCCACAATGAGCAGTTCTTC
few	TRBV28	TRBJ2-5	NA	CASSLSRPGETQYF	TGTGCCAGCAGTTTATCTCGCCCCGGAGAGACCCAGTACTTC
few	TRBV7-2	TRBJ2-1	NA	CASSFWAGSSYNEQFF	TGTGCCAGCAGCTTTTGGGCGGGTAGCTCCTACAATGAGCAGTTCTTC
few	TRBV4-2	TRBJ1-2	NA	CASSQAPDYGYTF	TGTGCCAGCAGCCAAGCCCCAGACTATGGCTACACCTTC
NA	TRBV11-2	TRBJ2-5	NA	CASSAGASLGETQYF	TGTGCCAGCAGTGCAGGCGCTAGCCTCGGGGAGACCCAGTACTTC
NA	TRBV4-2	TRBJ2-4	NA	CASCPLSIGLAKNTQYF	TGTGCCAGCTGCCCGTTATCCATTGGCTTAGCCAAAAACACTCAGTACTTC
NA	TRBV6-1	TRBJ1-5	NA	CASSGQLTNNQPQHF	TGTGCCAGCAGTGGACAGTTAACGAACAATCAGCCCCAGCATTTT
NA	TRBV7-2	TRBJ2-5	NA	CASSLVDWETQYF	TGTGCCAGCAGCTTAGTCGATTGGGAGACCCAGTACTTC
NA	TRBV19	TRBJ2-3	NA	CASSAYSSDTQYF	TGTGCCAGTAGTGCTTACTCTTCAGATACGCAGTATTTT
NA	TRBV12-3/TRBV12-4	TRBJ1-4	NA	CASSKSDLATNEKLFF	TGTGCCAGCAGCAAGAGCGACCTTGCAACTAATGAAAAACTGTTTTTT
NA	TRBV28	TRBJ2-7	NA	CASSSSGPAEYEQYF	TGTGCCAGCAGCTCCTCCGGGCCAGCCGAATACGAGCAGTACTTC
few	TRBV24-1	TRBJ2-7	TRBD2	CATSDTSGSSYNEQYF	TGTGCCACCAGTGATACTAGCGGGAGCTCCTACAATGAGCAGTACTTC
few	TRBV9	TRBJ2-1	TRBD2	CASSALAGPSYNEQFF	TGTGCCAGCAGCGCCCTAGCGGGGCCTTCCTACAATGAGCAGTTCTTC
NA	TRBV19	TRBJ1-6	NA	CASSIQTGSRNSPLHF	TGTGCCAGTAGTATTCAGACTGGGAGCCGGAATTCACCCCTCCACTTT
few	TRBV20-1	TRBJ2-5	TRBD1	CSASRGQKWETQYF	TGCAGTGCCTCAAGGGGACAGAAGTGGGAGACCCAGTACTTC
NA	TRBV5-1	TRBJ2-7	TRBD1	CASSSGDMDRVYEQYF	TGCGCCAGCAGCTCGGGGGACATGGACAGGGTCTACGAGCAGTACTTC
NA	TRBV6-1	TRBJ2-4	NA	CASCPAKNIQYF	TGTGCCAGCTGTCCAGCCAAAAACATTCAGTACTTC
NA	TRBV20-1	TRBJ2-3	NA	CSAPQGRQDDTQYF	TGCAGTGCTCCCCAGGGGCGCCAAGACGATACGCAGTATTTT
few	TRBV3-1	TRBJ2-7	NA	CASSRRGETGSYEQYF	TGTGCCAGCAGCCGAAGGGGGGAGACAGGATCCTACGAGCAGTACTTC
many	TRBV12-3/TRBV12-4	TRBJ2-7	NA	CASSLDVGEQYF	TGTGCCAGCAGTTTAGACGTCGGCGAGCAGTACTTC
few	TRBV21-1	TRBJ1-2	NA	CASLGQIYGYTF	TGTGCCAGCCTGGGACAGATCTATGGCTACACCTTC